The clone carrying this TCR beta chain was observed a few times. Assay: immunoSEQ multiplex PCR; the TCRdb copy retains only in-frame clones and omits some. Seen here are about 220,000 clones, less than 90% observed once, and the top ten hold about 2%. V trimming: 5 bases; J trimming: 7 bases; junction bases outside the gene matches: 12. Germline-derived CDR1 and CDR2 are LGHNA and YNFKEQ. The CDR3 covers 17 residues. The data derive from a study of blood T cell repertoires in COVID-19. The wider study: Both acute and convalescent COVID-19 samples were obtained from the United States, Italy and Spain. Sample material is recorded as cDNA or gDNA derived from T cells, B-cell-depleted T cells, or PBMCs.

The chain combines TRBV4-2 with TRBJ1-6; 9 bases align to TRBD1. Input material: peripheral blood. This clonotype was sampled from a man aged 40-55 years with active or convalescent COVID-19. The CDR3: CASSTQNSGTGNSPLHF. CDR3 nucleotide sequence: TGTGCCAGCAGCACCCAAAACTCCGGGACAGGGAATTCACCCCTCCACTTT.